These T cell receptor beta chains were read from a single sample in a study of patients and donors after allogeneic stem cell transplantation. TCRdb reanalysed the RT-PCR reads using MiXCR and keeps one entry per CDR3 protein. Of approximately 170,000 distinct CDR3 sequences in the sample, 24% were seen once. Specimen: blood, either unsorted or a sorted T cell fraction (not recorded which). These receptors came from a human donor who was either an allogeneic HSCT recipient or a stem cell or donor lymphocyte infusion donor (not recorded which). It is not recorded whose cells these are; they may come from a transplant donor. CDR3s include the opening cysteine and the closing phenylalanine or tryptophan. A D gene is named only where the DNA matches it firmly. The size of a clone is reported for some rows only, either as once, few or many, or as a class for expanded clones.

D gene	V gene	clone size	J gene	CDR3 DNA	CDR3 protein
NA	TRBV5-1	NA	TRBJ2-2	TGCGCCAGCAGCTGGGTGATACAGGCGTCCGGGACCGGGGAGCTGTTTTTT	CASSWVIQASGTGELFF
NA	TRBV7-9	few	TRBJ1-4	TGTGCCAGCAGCTTGCCTTCCAGGGAGGTTGGAGAAAAACTGTTTTTT	CASSLPSREVGEKLFF
TRBD1	TRBV5-1	NA	TRBJ1-1	TGCGCCAGCAGCGCGGGGACAGGGATGAACACTGAAGCTTTCTTT	CASSAGTGMNTEAFF
NA	TRBV20-1	few	TRBJ1-6	TGCAGTGCTAGTCAGAGCTCCTATAATTCACCCCTCCACTTT	CSASQSSYNSPLHF
NA	TRBV12-3/TRBV12-4	NA	TRBJ2-7	TGTGCCAGCAGTTTAGCGCTATACGAGCAGTACTTC	CASSLALYEQYF
NA	TRBV25-1	NA	TRBJ2-3	TGTGCCAGCAGTCCCGCTCCCGGCGGGAGCACAGATACGCAGTATTTT	CASSPAPGGSTDTQYF
NA	TRBV12-3/TRBV12-4	once	TRBJ2-1	TGTGCCAGCAGCCCTCCCAGGGTAGGCGGACCCGAGGAGAAGTTCTTC	CASSPPRVGGPEEKFF
NA	TRBV7-8	few	TRBJ2-1	TGTGCCAGCAGCCAAAACCCCGGGGGCGGGATTTACAATGAGCAGTTCTTC	CASSQNPGGGIYNEQFF
NA	TRBV12-3/TRBV12-4	few	TRBJ1-1	TGTGCCAGCAGTATGGGTGGGGTCCGGACTGAAGCTTTCTTT	CASSMGGVRTEAFF
TRBD2	TRBV9	NA	TRBJ2-4	TGTGCCAGCAGCGTAGCCAGCGGGAGTAACAAAAACATTCAGTACTTC	CASSVASGSNKNIQYF
TRBD1	TRBV12-3/TRBV12-4	once	TRBJ2-1	TGTGCCAGCAGCCAAGACAGGGGGCGATCCTCTGAGCAGTTCTTC	CASSQDRGRSSEQFF
TRBD1	TRBV12-3/TRBV12-4	few	TRBJ2-5	TGTGCCAGCAGCTCCCGGACAGGAGCCCAAGAGACCCAGTACTTC	CASSSRTGAQETQYF
TRBD1	TRBV5-1	once	TRBJ1-6	TGCGCCAGCAGCTTGTTATCCCAGGGACAGAATAATTCACCCCTCCACTTT	CASSLLSQGQNNSPLHF
TRBD1	TRBV6-1	few	TRBJ1-5	TGTGCCAGCAGTGCCCGCCAGGGGGCGAGTCTTAGCAATCAGCCCCAGCATTTT	CASSARQGASLSNQPQHF
NA	TRBV10-3	NA	TRBJ2-1	TGTGCCATCAGGCCCCCAGACAGGTACAATGAGCAGTTCTTC	CAIRPPDRYNEQFF
TRBD1	TRBV7-9	NA	TRBJ2-7	TGTGCCAGCAGCTTGGACAGGGAGGACGAGCAGTACTTC	CASSLDREDEQYF
NA	TRBV6-6	few	TRBJ1-5	TGTGCCAGCAGTTCAGGGGTCAGAAATCAGCCCCAGCATTTT	CASSSGVRNQPQHF
NA	TRBV10-3	few	TRBJ1-2	TGTGCCATCAGTGAGTCGGGACACTCCTATGGCTACACCTTC	CAISESGHSYGYTF
NA	TRBV9	NA	TRBJ1-2	TGTGCCAGCAGCGTAGCACAGCGTGACTATGGCTACACCTTC	CASSVAQRDYGYTF
NA	TRBV29-1	NA	TRBJ1-2	TGCAGCGTTGGTACAGGGTCTAACTATGGCTACACCTTC	CSVGTGSNYGYTF
NA	TRBV4-2	NA	TRBJ1-1	TGTGCCAGCAGCCAAAGATACACTGAAGCTTTCTTT	CASSQRYTEAFF
NA	TRBV14	NA	TRBJ2-7	TGTGCCAGCAGCCAAGGACCCCTACCAACTCTCGACGAGCAGTACTTC	CASSQGPLPTLDEQYF
TRBD1	TRBV6-5	few	TRBJ1-3	TGTGCCAGCAGTCGGACGGGACAGGGCTTATCTGGAAACACCATATATTTT	CASSRTGQGLSGNTIYF
TRBD2	TRBV27	NA	TRBJ2-3	TGTGCCAGCAGTACCCCGATGCGGGGGGGCCCTTCGCCAGATACGCAGTATTTT	CASSTPMRGGPSPDTQYF
TRBD1	TRBV6-2/TRBV6-3	few	TRBJ2-2	TGTGCCAGCAGTTACGGGACAGAGAACACCGGGGAGCTGTTTTTT	CASSYGTENTGELFF
NA	TRBV12-3/TRBV12-4	NA	TRBJ1-2	TGTGCCAGCAGCCCACCCAACCTTGGCTACACCTTC	CASSPPNLGYTF
NA	TRBV9	once	TRBJ2-1	TGTGCCAGCAGCGTAGCTGAGAGCAATGAGCAGTTCTTC	CASSVAESNEQFF
TRBD1	TRBV4-1	once	TRBJ1-2	TGCGCCAGCAGCCAAGATCCCCTAAGACAGGGATATGGCTACACCTTC	CASSQDPLRQGYGYTF
NA	TRBV5-1	many	TRBJ1-2	TGCGCCAGCAGCCCCGGTAGCGGTTATAACTATGGCTACACCTTC	CASSPGSGYNYGYTF
TRBD1	TRBV12-3/TRBV12-4	many	TRBJ1-2	TGTGCCAGCATTCGGACAGGGGAGGACGATGGCTACACCTTC	CASIRTGEDDGYTF
TRBD1	TRBV5-1	NA	TRBJ1-1	TGCGCCAGCAGCCCGGGACAGGGGACATCAACTGAAGCTTTCTTT	CASSPGQGTSTEAFF
NA	TRBV5-1	few	TRBJ2-7	TGCGCCAGCAGCACAGGGCCCAATGAGCAGTACTTC	CASSTGPNEQYF
NA	TRBV19	NA	TRBJ1-1	TGTGCCAGTAGTCCCTTCTTTCGACAGAACACTGAAGCTTTCTTT	CASSPFFRQNTEAFF
TRBD1	TRBV4-1	NA	TRBJ2-7	TGCGCCAGCAGCCCGGTCTCGGGACAGTTATACGAGCAGTACTTC	CASSPVSGQLYEQYF
TRBD1	TRBV6-6	NA	TRBJ1-1	TGTGCCAGCAGCCTGGACAGGGGGCAGGGTGAAGCTTTCTTT	CASSLDRGQGEAFF
NA	TRBV12-3/TRBV12-4	few	TRBJ1-1	TGTGCCAGCAGTAGTTTCCCGGGTCACTCCATGAACACTGAAGCTTTCTTT	CASSSFPGHSMNTEAFF
TRBD2	TRBV11-1	NA	TRBJ2-1	TGTGCCAGCAGCCCAGGACTAGCGGAGGCCAATGAGCAGTTCTTC	CASSPGLAEANEQFF
NA	TRBV7-8	NA	TRBJ1-1	TGTGCCAGCAGCCCACTAATGAACACTGAAGCTTTCTTT	CASSPLMNTEAFF
NA	TRBV27	few	TRBJ1-1	TGTGCCAGCAGTTTGGAAGGACGCACTGAAGCTTTCTTT	CASSLEGRTEAFF
NA	TRBV7-2	few	TRBJ1-5	TGTGCCAGCAGCCTAATGGGGGGGACCAATCAGCCCCAGCATTTT	CASSLMGGTNQPQHF
NA	TRBV5-1	many	TRBJ1-2	TGCGCCAGCAGCTTGGGGGAGATTTGGAATGGCTACACCTTC	CASSLGEIWNGYTF
NA	TRBV18	NA	TRBJ1-5	TGTGCCAGCTCACCACCCCCGGGGGGAGATCAGCCCCAGCATTTT	CASSPPPGGDQPQHF
NA	TRBV7-2	NA	TRBJ1-4	TGTGCCAGCAGCCAGGCACAGGGAAATGAAAAACTGTTTTTT	CASSQAQGNEKLFF
NA	TRBV6-5	NA	TRBJ2-7	TGTGCCAGCGGATTACGCGGCTCCTACGAGCAGTACTTC	CASGLRGSYEQYF
NA	TRBV5-6	NA	TRBJ1-5	TGTGCCAGCAGCTTGTCCTGGGGCTACAATCAGCCCCAGCATTTT	CASSLSWGYNQPQHF
TRBD1	TRBV5-1	NA	TRBJ1-1	TGCGCCAGCAGCTTGTTCCCCCTGGACAGGGCGGAAAACACTGAAGCTTTCTTT	CASSLFPLDRAENTEAFF